This T cell receptor beta chain derives from a study of monozygotic twins with inflammatory bowel disease. Study observations and caveats: TCRbeta inverse Simpson diversity was decreased in IBD patients versus healthy co-twins. Twins with IBD had fewer clonotypes in common with others than healthy twins, particularly during disease activity.

Incorporation of UMIs carrying a 6-nucleotide sample barcode was performed by template switching. TCRdb re-called the 5' RACE reads and gives one entry per CDR3 protein, without DNA. The table for this sample gives around 410,000 distinct CDR3 sequences. The CDR3 runs 16 residues. The germline V gene encodes CDR1 KGHDR and CDR2 SFDVKD. About this clonotype: No antigen is known for it.

Sequenced input: blood. This chain links TRBV24-1 with TRBJ2-1; TCRdb selects TRBD1, and the lack of DNA leaves this call unchecked. The sequence came from a human donor with ulcerative colitis or Crohn's disease, or a healthy co-twin of an affected twin (not recorded which). Here the CDR3 reads CATSDPNRSGHNEQFF.